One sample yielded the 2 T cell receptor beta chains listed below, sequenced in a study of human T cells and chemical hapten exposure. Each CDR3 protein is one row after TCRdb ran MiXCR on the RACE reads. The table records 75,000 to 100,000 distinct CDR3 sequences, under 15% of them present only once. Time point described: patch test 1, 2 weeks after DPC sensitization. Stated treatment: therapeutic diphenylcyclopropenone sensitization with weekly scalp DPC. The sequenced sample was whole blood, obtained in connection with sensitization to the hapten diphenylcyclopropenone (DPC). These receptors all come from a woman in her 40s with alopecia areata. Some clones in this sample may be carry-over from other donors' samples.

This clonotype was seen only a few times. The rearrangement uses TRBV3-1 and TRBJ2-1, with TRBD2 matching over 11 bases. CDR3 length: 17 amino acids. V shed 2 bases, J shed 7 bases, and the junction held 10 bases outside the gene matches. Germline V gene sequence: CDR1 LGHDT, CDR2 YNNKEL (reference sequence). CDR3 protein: CASSQTSGSYTRNEQFF. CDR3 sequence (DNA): TGTGCCAGCAGCCAAACTAGCGGGAGTTACACGAGGAATGAGCAGTTCTTC.

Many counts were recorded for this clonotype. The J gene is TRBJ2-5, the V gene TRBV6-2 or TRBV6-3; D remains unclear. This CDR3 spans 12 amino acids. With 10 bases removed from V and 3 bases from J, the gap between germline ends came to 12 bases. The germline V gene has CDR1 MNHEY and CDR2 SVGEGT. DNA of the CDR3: TGTGCCATCGCGCCGGGCGAAGAGACCCAGTACTTC. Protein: CAIAPGEETQYF.